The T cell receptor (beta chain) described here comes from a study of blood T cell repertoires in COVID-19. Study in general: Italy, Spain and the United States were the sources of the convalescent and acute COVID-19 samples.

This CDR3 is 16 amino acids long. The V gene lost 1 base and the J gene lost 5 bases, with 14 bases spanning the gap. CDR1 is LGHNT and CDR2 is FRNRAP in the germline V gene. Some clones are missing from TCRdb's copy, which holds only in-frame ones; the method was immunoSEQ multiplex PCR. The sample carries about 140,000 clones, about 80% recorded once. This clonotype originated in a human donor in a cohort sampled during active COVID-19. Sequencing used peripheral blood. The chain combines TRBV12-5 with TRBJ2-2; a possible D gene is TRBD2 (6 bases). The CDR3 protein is CASGLGQGSGTGELFF. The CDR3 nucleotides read TGTGCTAGTGGTTTGGGCCAGGGCAGCGGGACCGGGGAGCTGTTTTTT.